These T cell receptor beta chains were read from a single sample in a study of vaccination and CD4 T cells after COVID-19. These receptors are not linked to any known antigen. TCRdb ran MiXCR on the PCR reads and lists one entry per CDR3 protein. This sample has some 15,000 distinct CDR3 sequences, with roughly 72% found just once. Sequencing used CD4+ T cells from blood, cultured in vitro. The origin of the receptors is a human donor who had recovered from COVID-19. Both conserved end residues are part of each CDR3. The D gene is left open where the match is weak. Not all rows give a size; the values are once, few, many and, for expanded clones, a class.

DNA: TGTGCCAGTAGTAGGGACAGGAGGACGAACACTGAAGCTTTCTTT
CDR3: CASSRDRRTNTEAFF
J: TRBJ1-1
V: TRBV19
size: .
D: TRBD1

DNA: TGCAGTGCTTTTGAGAACACTGAAGCTTTCTTT
CDR3: CSAFENTEAFF
J: TRBJ1-1
V: TRBV20-1
size: .
D: .

DNA: TGTGCCAGCAGTTTAGGGGGGGGGCGAAGCTATGGCTACACCTTC
CDR3: CASSLGGGRSYGYTF
J: TRBJ1-2
V: TRBV28
size: .
D: .

DNA: TGCAGTGCTAGAGAGTTGGACGGGACCCAGTACTTC
CDR3: CSARELDGTQYF
J: TRBJ2-5
V: TRBV20-1
size: .
D: .

DNA: TGTGCCAGCAGCAGGGGACAGGGCAGGGGTCAGCCCCAGCATTTT
CDR3: CASSRGQGRGQPQHF
J: TRBJ1-5
V: TRBV7-9
size: .
D: TRBD1

DNA: TGTGCCAGCAGCCCGACCGGGACAGAGCAGTACTTC
CDR3: CASSPTGTEQYF
J: TRBJ2-7
V: TRBV7-3
size: .
D: .

DNA: TGTGCCAGCAGTTACTCGACTAGCGGGGGTTTTGGGGCCAACGTCCTGACTTTC
CDR3: CASSYSTSGGFGANVLTF
J: TRBJ2-6
V: TRBV6-5
size: .
D: TRBD2

DNA: TGTGCCAGCAGTCGCTACTACGAGCAGTACTTC
CDR3: CASSRYYEQYF
J: TRBJ2-7
V: TRBV7-2
size: few
D: .

DNA: TGTGCCAGCAGTTCCGCGCCCGACAGTGCGGATACGCAGTATTTT
CDR3: CASSSAPDSADTQYF
J: TRBJ2-3
V: TRBV6-5
size: .
D: .

DNA: TGTGCCAGCAGTACATCACAGGGGCGGGATCAGCCCCAGCATTTT
CDR3: CASSTSQGRDQPQHF
J: TRBJ1-5
V: TRBV6-1
size: .
D: TRBD1

DNA: TGTGCCAGCAGGACACAGGGGAGTGGCAATCAGCCCCAGCATTTT
CDR3: CASRTQGSGNQPQHF
J: TRBJ1-5
V: TRBV6-1
size: .
D: TRBD1

DNA: TGTGCCAGCAGTTCGTCGGGGGCAGGCAATCAGCCCCAGCATTTT
CDR3: CASSSSGAGNQPQHF
J: TRBJ1-5
V: TRBV27
size: .
D: .

DNA: TGCGCCAGCAGCCAAGGCTGGGACCTCCGTGGCCTCAGGCATTTT
CDR3: CASSQGWDLRGLRHF
J: TRBJ1-5
V: TRBV4-1
size: .
D: .

DNA: TGTGCCAGCAGTTTACGGGCGACAGGGGTTGGGGGCTATGGCTACACCTTC
CDR3: CASSLRATGVGGYGYTF
J: TRBJ1-2
V: TRBV27
size: .
D: TRBD1

DNA: TGTGCCAGCAGTGTACAGGGTACGGTGAATCAGCCCCAGCATTTT
CDR3: CASSVQGTVNQPQHF
J: TRBJ1-5
V: TRBV6-1
size: few
D: .

DNA: TGTGCCAGCAGTTCAGGGTTACTCGACTATGGCTACACCTTC
CDR3: CASSSGLLDYGYTF
J: TRBJ1-2
V: TRBV12-3/TRBV12-4
size: .
D: .

DNA: TGTGCCAGCAGCACCCGAGACAGGGGAATTTACGAGCAGTACTTC
CDR3: CASSTRDRGIYEQYF
J: TRBJ2-7
V: TRBV28
size: .
D: TRBD1

DNA: TGCAGTGCGCGTGGGGCAGGGGGCATTTTGAATACGCAGTATTTT
CDR3: CSARGAGGILNTQYF
J: TRBJ2-3
V: TRBV20-1
size: .
D: TRBD1

DNA: TGTGCCACCAGCAGAGATGGTGGGGTGTTGACCCAGTACTTC
CDR3: CATSRDGGVLTQYF
J: TRBJ2-5
V: TRBV15
size: .
D: .

DNA: TGTGCCAGCAGCCCGGGCTACTATGGCTACACCTTC
CDR3: CASSPGYYGYTF
J: TRBJ1-2
V: TRBV28
size: .
D: .

DNA: TGTGCCAGCAGTTATGCTCCGGGACAGAGTTCCTACGAGCAGTACTTC
CDR3: CASSYAPGQSSYEQYF
J: TRBJ2-7
V: TRBV6-5
size: .
D: TRBD1

DNA: TGTGCCAGCAGGGGGGTAGGACAGGGGAGAAATACGCAGTATTTT
CDR3: CASRGVGQGRNTQYF
J: TRBJ2-3
V: TRBV27
size: .
D: TRBD1

DNA: TGCAGTGCTAGAGATCAAAGGAGCAGCTATGGCTACACCTTC
CDR3: CSARDQRSSYGYTF
J: TRBJ1-2
V: TRBV20-1
size: few
D: .

DNA: TGTGCCAGCAGCGTGGGGACTAGCGGAGGGGGGAGCACAGATACGCAGTATTTT
CDR3: CASSVGTSGGGSTDTQYF
J: TRBJ2-3
V: TRBV7-8
size: .
D: TRBD2

DNA: TGTGCCAGCAGTGAAGCCTCGACAGGGAACACTGAAGCTTTCTTT
CDR3: CASSEASTGNTEAFF
J: TRBJ1-1
V: TRBV6-1
size: large
D: .

DNA: TGCGCCAGCAGCCAAAAGTCCGACAGCACTAATCAGCCCCAGCATTTT
CDR3: CASSQKSDSTNQPQHF
J: TRBJ1-5
V: TRBV4-1
size: .
D: .

DNA: TGTGCCAGCAGTGAAGGGGCAGGGGGCTATTTT
CDR3: CASSEGAGGYF
J: TRBJ2-3
V: TRBV6-1
size: .
D: TRBD1

DNA: TGTGCCACCAGCAGAGGTGGGGTTACCTACAATGAGCAGTTCTTC
CDR3: CATSRGGVTYNEQFF
J: TRBJ2-1
V: TRBV15
size: .
D: .

DNA: TGTGCCAGCAGCACAGGGACTAGCGGGAGGAGCGGGGAGCTGTTTTTT
CDR3: CASSTGTSGRSGELFF
J: TRBJ2-2
V: TRBV11-2
size: .
D: TRBD2

DNA: TGCAGTGCCCACTTGGGGGCTAATGAAAAACTGTTTTTT
CDR3: CSAHLGANEKLFF
J: TRBJ1-4
V: TRBV20-1
size: .
D: .

DNA: TGTGCCAGCAGTCTCTCTACTACCGGGACAGACAGGGACTATGGCTACACCTTC
CDR3: CASSLSTTGTDRDYGYTF
J: TRBJ1-2
V: TRBV6-2/TRBV6-3
size: .
D: TRBD1

DNA: TGCAGTGCTATTCCCCGAGCTTACAATCAGCCCCAGCATTTT
CDR3: CSAIPRAYNQPQHF
J: TRBJ1-5
V: TRBV20-1
size: .
D: .

DNA: TGTGCCAGCAGCCCACTAGCGGGGCCCAGGCAGTACTTC
CDR3: CASSPLAGPRQYF
J: TRBJ2-7
V: TRBV2
size: .
D: TRBD2